Following are 20 T cell receptor beta chains from one sample sequenced in a study of cytomegalovirus exposure and HLA in healthy donors. Profiling relied on immunoSEQ multiplex PCR, and the TCRdb table lists in-frame clones only, not all of them. The repertoire has approximately 99,000 clones, approximately 85% of them found once; the top ten carry roughly 3%. Sequencing input: PBMCs. These receptors were taken from a woman aged 18-29 years in good health and CMV-seronegative.

This clone appeared once. The chain recombines TRBV27 with TRBJ2-5; D remains unclear. The J call may not be correct, given that the DNA end is closer to TRBJ2-7. Looked up from germline, CDR1 is MNHEY and CDR2 is SMNVEV (reference sequence). The CDR3 is 12 amino acids. CDR3 in amino acids: CASRSWAYEQYF. In DNA form, the CDR3 reads TGTGCCAGCAGATCCTGGGCCTACGAGCAGTACTTC.

The V and J genes are TRBV27 and TRBJ2-2; a weak D match, TRBD1 (5 bases). V dropped 5 bases and J dropped 5 bases, with 12 bases sitting between them. CDR1 is MNHEY, CDR2 SMNVEV, per germline (reference sequence). This CDR3 region has 14 residues. The CDR3 here is CASSTGQVTGELFF. The CDR3, as DNA: TGTGCCAGCAGTACCGGACAAGTGACCGGGGAGCTGTTTTTT.

The chain uses TRBV5-4 and TRBJ1-2; no definite D call. The CDR3 is 15 residues long. CDR1 and CDR2 from the germline V gene are SGHNT and YYREEE (reference sequence). Trimming took 1 base from V and 8 from J, leaving 18 bases between them. In DNA form, the CDR3 reads TGTGCCAGCAGCTTGTCTGGAGACTCCCTGTTGGGCTACACCTTC. Translation: CASSLSGDSLLGYTF.

This clone was detected a few times. The identical CDR3 is also encoded by other nucleotide sequences in the sample. This rearrangement joins TRBV4-1 to TRBJ2-7; 12 bases align to TRBD2. V lost 2 bases to trimming and J lost 2 bases; unmatched junction nucleotides: 1. Germline assignment: CDR1 MGHRA and CDR2 YSYEKL. There are 15 residues in the CDR3. CDR3 residues: CASSQLAGGTYEQYF. The CDR3 coding sequence is TGCGCCAGCAGCCAACTAGCGGGGGGGACCTACGAGCAGTACTTC.

The table lists this clone with a few counts. In nucleotides, the CDR3 is TGTGCCAGCAGCTTAGTGGCACAGGGGGCTTATTCACCCCTCCACTTT. Protein: CASSLVAQGAYSPLHF. The rearrangement joins TRBV7-7 to TRBJ1-6, with 9 nucleotides matching TRBD1. CDR1 is SSHAT, CDR2 FNYEAQ, per germline (reference sequence). The CDR3 runs 16 residues. With V trimmed by 1 base and J by 8 bases, 6 bases remained unmatched.

This clone appeared once. V and J are TRBV2 and TRBJ2-7, with 9 bases lining up with TRBD2. The junction had 10 bases not matched to a gene; V was cut back by 6 bases and J by 1 base. CDR1 and CDR2 (germline): SNHLY, FYNNEI. The CDR3 has 16 residues. This CDR3 reads CASSRGLARRSYEQYF. The CDR3 nucleotides are TGTGCCAGCAGCCGGGGACTAGCCCGGAGATCCTACGAGCAGTACTTC.

The J gene is TRBJ2-7, the V gene TRBV4-2; 13 nucleotides line up with TRBD2. Germline V gives CDR1 LGHNA, CDR2 YNFKEQ. This CDR3 has 17 amino acids. The V gene end was trimmed by 0 bases and the J gene end by 2 bases; junction bases not matched to a gene: 4. CDR3 sequence (DNA): TGTGCCAGCAGCCAAGATGGGACTAGCGGGGCTGCCTACGAGCAGTACTTC. Amino acid sequence: CASSQDGTSGAAYEQYF.

This chain uses TRBV27 with TRBJ1-5; TRBD1 matches 7 bases. The ends lost 6 bases at V and 2 bases at J; junction bases unmatched: 4. Per the germline V gene, CDR1 is MNHEY and CDR2 is SMNVEV (reference sequence). CDR3 length equals 14 residues. CDR3 in DNA: TGTGCCAGCAGGCTAGGACAGGGCAATCAGCCCCAGCATTTT. Protein: CASRLGQGNQPQHF.

The J gene is TRBJ2-4, the V gene TRBV2, with 8 bases aligning to TRBD1. Germline V gene lookup returns CDR1 SNHLY and CDR2 FYNNEI. With V trimmed by 8 bases and J by 6 bases, 6 bases remained unmatched. This CDR3 region has 13 residues. CDR3 DNA sequence: TGTGCCAGCTTCGCTGGACAGGGAAACATTCAGTACTTC. This gives the protein CASFAGQGNIQYF.

The chain combines TRBV30 with TRBJ1-2; possibly TRBD1 for D (5 bases). This CDR3 contains 17 residues. Germline CDR1 GTSNPN, CDR2 SVGIG (reference sequence). V dropped 2 bases and J dropped 6 bases, with 25 bases sitting between them. CDR3 coding DNA: TGTGCCTGGAGTACGAGCCGAAACAGGTGGGAGGAGAATGGCTACACCTTC. This translates into CAWSTSRNRWEENGYTF.

The V call is TRBV9, the J call TRBJ2-5; tentative D call: TRBD2 (5 bases). Germline V gene sequence: CDR1 SGDLS, CDR2 YYNGEE. This CDR3 has 14 amino acids. V was cut by 0 bases and J by 3 bases, with 9 bases left in between. The CDR3 protein is CASSVGGSEETQYF. CDR3 in DNA: TGTGCCAGCAGCGTAGGAGGGTCAGAAGAGACCCAGTACTTC.

The chain joins TRBV7-9 to TRBJ1-4, with D perhaps matching TRBD1 (6 bases). Trimming removed 4 bases at V and 0 bases at J, with 15 bases between. CDR3 length: 17 amino acids. CDR1 and CDR2 (germline): SEHNR, FQNEAQ (reference sequence). CDR3 nucleotide sequence: TGTGCCAGCAGCTCCATACTACAGGGACCAACTAATGAAAAACTGTTTTTT. Residues: CASSSILQGPTNEKLFF.

The CDR3 region is CATSRGVYEGAADTEAFF. The DNA of the CDR3 is TGTGCCACCAGCAGAGGGGTGTATGAGGGGGCTGCGGACACTGAAGCTTTCTTT. This sequence joins TRBV15 and TRBJ1-1, with 7 bases identical to TRBD1. The trim removed 1 base at V and 3 bases at J, leaving 14 bases unmatched. The CDR3 length is 18 residues. Germline CDR1 and CDR2: LNHNV and YYDKDF (reference sequence).

The J gene is TRBJ2-3, the V gene TRBV6-4; TRBD2 aligns across 9 bases. From germline, CDR1 is MRHNA and CDR2 SNTAGT. This CDR3 is 15 amino acids long. Trimming took 1 base from V and 1 from J; bases not matched to a gene: 0. In DNA form, the CDR3 reads TGTGCCAGCAGTGACTTAGCGGGGGGCACAGATACGCAGTATTTT. Its translation: CASSDLAGGTDTQYF.

The CDR3 DNA follows: TGTGCCAGCAGCTCACCGAGGGCCCCCGGAGGCATTGATGAGCAGTTCTTC. Translated: CASSSPRAPGGIDEQFF. The chain joins TRBV11-2 to TRBJ2-1, with a tentative D call TRBD2 (5 bases). The CDR3 is 17 amino acids. The germline V gene encodes CDR1 SGHAT and CDR2 FQNNGV. V lost 4 bases to trimming and J lost 8 bases, with 24 bases between them.

This chain joins TRBV18 and TRBJ2-3, with a possible D match to TRBD2 (7 bases). V gave up 1 base and J gave up 9 bases, with 20 bases separating them. The length of the CDR3 is 16 residues. CDR1 and CDR2 (germline): KGHSH, LQKENI. CDR3 amino acids: CASSPLAGAGDPTQYF. Here the CDR3 DNA reads TGTGCCAGCTCACCACTTGCGGGGGCCGGGGATCCGACGCAGTATTTT.

The CDR3 DNA reads TGTGCCAGCAGGGAGGTAGCTGAAGCTTTCTTT. Protein sequence: CASREVAEAFF. The chain uses TRBV2 and TRBJ1-1; D not certain. The ends were cut back, 6 bases at V and 6 bases at J, with 8 bases in the middle. Germline CDR1 SNHLY, CDR2 FYNNEI. The CDR3 is 11 amino acids.

The CDR3 loop is CASRLTSGGAREQYF. DNA of the CDR3: TGTGCCAGCAGACTCACTAGCGGGGGGGCCAGGGAGCAGTACTTC. The J gene is TRBJ2-7, the V gene TRBV6-6, with 13 bases fitting TRBD2. CDR1 and CDR2 from the germline V gene are MNHNY and SVGAGI (reference sequence). The CDR3 loop spans 15 amino acids. The V gene end was trimmed by 6 bases and the J gene end by 7 bases; junction bases not matched to a gene: 9.

The chain employs TRBV18 and TRBJ2-5; the match to TRBD1 covers 7 bases. V trimming: 3 bases; J trimming: 1 base; junction bases outside the gene matches: 2. CDR3 size: 14 residues. Germline assignment: CDR1 KGHSH and CDR2 LQKENI. CDR3 region: CASSPGQTQETQYF. The CDR3 DNA follows: TGTGCCAGCTCACCGGGACAGACCCAAGAGACCCAGTACTTC.

This chain joins TRBV29-1 and TRBJ2-3; 12 bases are a match to TRBD2. From germline, CDR1 is SQVTM and CDR2 ANQGSEA. The CDR3 has 15 residues. The V segment lost 4 bases and the J segment 4 bases; nucleotides outside the gene matches: 6. CDR3 bases: TGCAGCGTTGGGCTAGCGGGGGGGGCGGCAGATACGCAGTATTTT. It translates to CSVGLAGGAADTQYF.